These T cell receptor beta chains were read from a single sample in a study of T-cell memory formation after mild COVID-19. TCRdb passed the 5' RACE reads through MiXCR, listing each CDR3 protein once. The sample records around 160,000 distinct CDR3 sequences, 11% being singletons. Material for sequencing was PBMCs or a T cell subset sorted from them (not recorded which). The receptors here all came from a man younger than 30 who had mild COVID-19 (a few samples of this study predate the infection). Cell type and time point are not known. Each CDR3 is given with its conserved first and last residue. Fields, in order: D gene, J gene, V gene, clone size, CDR3 protein, CDR3 DNA. D genes are given only for firm matches. The listing skips clone size in some rows; elsewhere it reads once, few, many or a size class.

d_call: NA
j_call: TRBJ1-3
v_call: TRBV5-1
clone_size: many
cdr3_aa: CASSLSANSGNTIYF
cdr3_nt: TGCGCCAGCAGCTTGTCGGCGAACTCTGGAAACACCATATATTTT

d_call: NA
j_call: TRBJ1-1
v_call: TRBV18
clone_size: NA
cdr3_aa: CASSPLAGNTEAFF
cdr3_nt: TGTGCCAGCTCACCACTCGCAGGGAACACTGAAGCTTTCTTT

d_call: NA
j_call: TRBJ2-1
v_call: TRBV20-1
clone_size: many
cdr3_aa: CSALTNRADEQFF
cdr3_nt: TGCAGTGCTCTTACAAACAGGGCTGATGAGCAGTTCTTC

d_call: NA
j_call: TRBJ1-6
v_call: TRBV5-1
clone_size: many
cdr3_aa: CASSTNPGSHYNSPLHF
cdr3_nt: TGCGCCAGCAGCACCAACCCAGGAAGCCACTATAATTCACCCCTCCACTTT

d_call: NA
j_call: TRBJ1-1
v_call: TRBV7-8
clone_size: few
cdr3_aa: CASSLAPFGPEAFF
cdr3_nt: TGTGCCAGCAGCTTAGCGCCATTTGGGCCTGAAGCTTTCTTT

d_call: TRBD1
j_call: TRBJ1-3
v_call: TRBV7-6
clone_size: NA
cdr3_aa: CASSLSRNRTGGGNTIYF
cdr3_nt: TGTGCCAGCAGCTTATCCAGAAATCGGACAGGGGGCGGGAACACCATATATTTT

d_call: TRBD1
j_call: TRBJ1-5
v_call: TRBV20-1
clone_size: NA
cdr3_aa: CSAKFPGQGVYSNQPQHF
cdr3_nt: TGCAGTGCTAAATTTCCGGGACAGGGGGTTTATAGCAATCAGCCCCAGCATTTT

d_call: NA
j_call: TRBJ1-5
v_call: TRBV5-1
clone_size: NA
cdr3_aa: CASSLDGRKSNQPQHF
cdr3_nt: TGCGCCAGCAGCTTGGACGGGAGAAAAAGCAATCAGCCCCAGCATTTT

d_call: NA
j_call: TRBJ2-1
v_call: TRBV2
clone_size: many
cdr3_aa: CASSGPYNEQFF
cdr3_nt: TGTGCCAGCAGTGGACCCTACAATGAGCAGTTCTTC

d_call: TRBD2
j_call: TRBJ2-2
v_call: TRBV5-1
clone_size: NA
cdr3_aa: CASSARTSGGNGELFF
cdr3_nt: TGCGCCAGCAGCGCCCGGACTAGCGGGGGAAACGGGGAGCTGTTTTTT

d_call: TRBD2
j_call: TRBJ2-1
v_call: TRBV28
clone_size: few
cdr3_aa: CASSPASRTSGYYNEQFF
cdr3_nt: TGTGCCAGCAGCCCTGCGAGTAGGACTAGCGGGTACTACAATGAGCAGTTCTTC

d_call: TRBD1
j_call: TRBJ2-2
v_call: TRBV25-1
clone_size: NA
cdr3_aa: CASRRPGQGNTGELFF
cdr3_nt: TGTGCCAGCAGAAGACCGGGACAGGGGAACACCGGGGAGCTGTTTTTT

d_call: NA
j_call: TRBJ2-7
v_call: TRBV15
clone_size: few
cdr3_aa: CATSRETGPYEQYF
cdr3_nt: TGTGCCACCAGCAGAGAAACGGGGCCCTACGAGCAGTACTTC

d_call: NA
j_call: TRBJ1-3
v_call: TRBV5-4
clone_size: few
cdr3_aa: CASSLQGRGQNTIYF
cdr3_nt: TGTGCCAGCAGCCTACAGGGAAGGGGTCAGAACACCATATATTTT

d_call: TRBD1
j_call: TRBJ1-6
v_call: TRBV10-3
clone_size: NA
cdr3_aa: CATQGQGDSPLHF
cdr3_nt: TGTGCCACGCAGGGGCAGGGGGATTCACCCCTCCACTTT

d_call: NA
j_call: TRBJ1-5
v_call: TRBV29-1
clone_size: many
cdr3_aa: CSVGGIGGQPQHF
cdr3_nt: TGCAGCGTTGGTGGGATTGGGGGTCAGCCCCAGCATTTT

d_call: NA
j_call: TRBJ2-2
v_call: TRBV4-2
clone_size: few
cdr3_aa: CASSQGGFAGELFF
cdr3_nt: TGTGCCAGCAGCCAAGGAGGGTTTGCCGGGGAGCTGTTTTTT

d_call: TRBD2
j_call: TRBJ2-3
v_call: TRBV30
clone_size: few
cdr3_aa: CACRITSGGDTQYF
cdr3_nt: TGTGCCTGCCGCATCACTAGCGGGGGCGATACGCAGTATTTT

d_call: NA
j_call: TRBJ2-7
v_call: TRBV7-2
clone_size: NA
cdr3_aa: CASSLAGPPYEQYF
cdr3_nt: TGTGCCAGCAGCTTAGCGGGTCCCCCGTACGAGCAGTACTTC

d_call: NA
j_call: TRBJ1-5
v_call: TRBV4-3
clone_size: NA
cdr3_aa: CASSQGASGQGQPQHF
cdr3_nt: TGCGCCAGCAGCCAAGGGGCCTCGGGGCAGGGTCAGCCCCAGCATTTT

d_call: TRBD2
j_call: TRBJ2-1
v_call: TRBV5-1
clone_size: NA
cdr3_aa: CASSLAQLAGGGHNEQFF
cdr3_nt: TGCGCCAGCAGCTTGGCCCAACTAGCGGGGGGTGGCCACAATGAGCAGTTCTTC

d_call: TRBD1
j_call: TRBJ2-3
v_call: TRBV5-1
clone_size: few
cdr3_aa: CASAGTGTDTQYF
cdr3_nt: TGCGCCAGCGCCGGGACAGGCACAGATACGCAGTATTTT

d_call: TRBD1
j_call: TRBJ1-1
v_call: TRBV12-3/TRBV12-4
clone_size: NA
cdr3_aa: CASSLNHRGGTEAFF
cdr3_nt: TGTGCCAGCAGTTTAAATCACAGGGGGGGCACTGAAGCTTTCTTT

d_call: NA
j_call: TRBJ2-3
v_call: TRBV6-5
clone_size: NA
cdr3_aa: CASSSLGGPLSTDTQYF
cdr3_nt: TGTGCCAGCAGTTCCCTTGGGGGCCCCCTGAGCACAGATACGCAGTATTTT

d_call: TRBD1
j_call: TRBJ1-6
v_call: TRBV27
clone_size: once
cdr3_aa: CASRPTGGPLHF
cdr3_nt: TGTGCCAGCAGACCAACAGGGGGGCCCCTCCACTTT

d_call: TRBD2
j_call: TRBJ2-3
v_call: TRBV29-1
clone_size: NA
cdr3_aa: CSVATLAGGTDTQYF
cdr3_nt: TGCAGCGTTGCAACTCTAGCGGGGGGGACAGATACGCAGTATTTT

d_call: TRBD1
j_call: TRBJ1-4
v_call: TRBV7-2
clone_size: NA
cdr3_aa: CASSADREYEKLFF
cdr3_nt: TGTGCCAGCAGCGCGGACAGGGAATACGAAAAACTGTTTTTT

d_call: NA
j_call: TRBJ2-7
v_call: TRBV5-1
clone_size: many
cdr3_aa: CASSYGGVSHEQYF
cdr3_nt: TGCGCCAGCAGCTACGGTGGGGTATCCCACGAGCAGTACTTC

d_call: NA
j_call: TRBJ1-1
v_call: TRBV5-1
clone_size: NA
cdr3_aa: CASSLPSRGTEAFF
cdr3_nt: TGCGCCAGCAGCTTGCCAAGCCGGGGCACTGAAGCTTTCTTT

d_call: TRBD1
j_call: TRBJ1-5
v_call: TRBV6-5
clone_size: NA
cdr3_aa: CASSLTQGASNQPQHF
cdr3_nt: TGTGCCAGCAGCCTTACACAGGGGGCGAGCAATCAGCCCCAGCATTTT

d_call: TRBD1
j_call: TRBJ1-2
v_call: TRBV29-1
clone_size: few
cdr3_aa: CSVARDRGGGYTF
cdr3_nt: TGCAGCGTTGCCCGGGACAGGGGAGGAGGCTACACCTTC

d_call: NA
j_call: TRBJ1-1
v_call: TRBV20-1
clone_size: many
cdr3_aa: CSPLGLQGTNTEAFF
cdr3_nt: TGCAGTCCCTTGGGCCTACAGGGAACGAACACTGAAGCTTTCTTT

d_call: NA
j_call: TRBJ2-3
v_call: TRBV5-1
clone_size: NA
cdr3_aa: CASSGGALRDTQYF
cdr3_nt: TGCGCCAGCAGCGGCGGGGCCTTGAGGGATACGCAGTATTTT

d_call: TRBD1
j_call: TRBJ1-5
v_call: TRBV5-1
clone_size: many
cdr3_aa: CASSMTGNQPQHF
cdr3_nt: TGCGCCAGCAGCATGACAGGGAATCAGCCCCAGCATTTT

d_call: TRBD1
j_call: TRBJ1-4
v_call: TRBV7-2
clone_size: NA
cdr3_aa: CASSQGVNEKLFF
cdr3_nt: TGTGCCAGCAGCCAGGGGGTGAATGAAAAACTGTTTTTT

d_call: NA
j_call: TRBJ1-6
v_call: TRBV6-5
clone_size: few
cdr3_aa: CASSGGAGPLHF
cdr3_nt: TGTGCCAGCAGTGGGGGAGCGGGACCCCTCCACTTT

d_call: NA
j_call: TRBJ1-5
v_call: TRBV7-2
clone_size: many
cdr3_aa: CASTPGQSNQPQHF
cdr3_nt: TGTGCCAGCACTCCGGGGCAGTCCAATCAGCCCCAGCATTTT

d_call: NA
j_call: TRBJ1-3
v_call: TRBV7-9
clone_size: NA
cdr3_aa: CASSPAGSSGNTIYF
cdr3_nt: TGTGCCAGCAGCCCAGCGGGTAGCTCGGGAAACACCATATATTTT

d_call: NA
j_call: TRBJ2-5
v_call: TRBV5-1
clone_size: NA
cdr3_aa: CASSRTQSGGQETQYF
cdr3_nt: TGCGCCAGCAGCCGGACCCAGTCCGGCGGCCAAGAGACCCAGTACTTC

d_call: NA
j_call: TRBJ1-1
v_call: TRBV6-6
clone_size: few
cdr3_aa: CASSPRDTGLRAFF
cdr3_nt: TGTGCCAGCAGTCCCCGGGACACGGGTTTGCGGGCTTTCTTT

d_call: NA
j_call: TRBJ2-3
v_call: TRBV5-1
clone_size: NA
cdr3_aa: CASSLERGAGTDTQYF
cdr3_nt: TGCGCCAGCAGCTTGGAACGGGGGGCGGGCACAGATACGCAGTATTTT

d_call: NA
j_call: TRBJ1-2
v_call: TRBV12-3/TRBV12-4
clone_size: many
cdr3_aa: CASSPGGSGGGYTF
cdr3_nt: TGTGCCAGCAGTCCGGGGGGTTCCGGGGGCGGCTACACCTTC

d_call: NA
j_call: TRBJ2-5
v_call: TRBV2
clone_size: few
cdr3_aa: CASSESGPETQYF
cdr3_nt: TGTGCCAGCAGTGAGTCAGGGCCTGAGACCCAGTACTTC

d_call: NA
j_call: TRBJ2-3
v_call: TRBV5-6
clone_size: NA
cdr3_aa: CASSFSRAVDTQYF
cdr3_nt: TGTGCCAGCAGCTTCAGCAGGGCGGTAGATACGCAGTATTTT

d_call: NA
j_call: TRBJ1-3
v_call: TRBV18
clone_size: NA
cdr3_aa: CASSPPGIVSGNTIYF
cdr3_nt: TGTGCCAGCTCACCACCAGGGATAGTTTCTGGAAACACCATATATTTT

d_call: TRBD1
j_call: TRBJ2-7
v_call: TRBV6-1
clone_size: many
cdr3_aa: CASSARTGNEQYF
cdr3_nt: TGTGCCAGCAGTGCAAGGACAGGGAATGAGCAGTACTTC

d_call: NA
j_call: TRBJ1-5
v_call: TRBV20-1
clone_size: NA
cdr3_aa: CSAWGDSNQPQHF
cdr3_nt: TGCAGTGCTTGGGGGGACAGCAATCAGCCCCAGCATTTT

d_call: TRBD1
j_call: TRBJ1-6
v_call: TRBV11-2
clone_size: NA
cdr3_aa: CASSLDIRTGENSPLHF
cdr3_nt: TGTGCCAGCAGCTTAGATATACGGACAGGGGAGAATTCACCCCTCCACTTT